One and the same sample provided the 24 T cell receptor beta chains below, sequenced in a study of regulatory T cells in long-lasting Graves disease. Time point defined: newly diagnosed GD, antithyroid drugs for less than 3 months. PBMC RNA served as the TCR library source. TCR beta libraries were built with iRepertoire HTBI primers and Arm-PCR of CDR3 regions. Via MiXCR, TCRdb re-called the multiplex PCR reads, giving one row per CDR3 protein. The sample contains about 400,000 distinct CDR3 sequences, about 17% of which appear only once. The data also belong to a second study, concerning T cells in Graves' hyperthyroidism and ophthalmopathy.

Sequencing used peripheral blood mononuclear cells (PBMCs), obtained at new diagnosis, from a patient treated with antithyroid drugs. These receptors were obtained from a woman between 18 and 29 years old with Graves disease.

This clonotype was observed many times. V gene TRBV3-1 combines with J gene TRBJ2-7, with TRBD1 matching over 8 bases. CDR1 and CDR2 from the germline V gene are LGHDT and YNNKEL (reference sequence). The junction had 7 bases not matched to a gene; V was cut back by 8 bases and J by 7 bases. This CDR3 has 12 residues. CDR3 amino acids: CASYKQGGEQYF. In DNA, the CDR3 is TGTGCCAGCTATAAACAGGGGGGTGAGCAGTACTTC.

The chain uses TRBV15 and TRBJ2-4; the D is unclear. In germline, CDR1 is LNHNV, CDR2 YYDKDF (reference sequence). Trimming cost V 0 bases and J 8 bases, with 5 bases left between them. The CDR3 has 12 residues. Written as DNA, the CDR3 is TGTGCCACCAGCAGAGATAGGGACATTCAGTACTTC. Residues: CATSRDRDIQYF.

The genes are TRBV11-2 and TRBJ2-1; TRBD2 matches at 9 bases. The CDR3 totals 16 residues. The V gene end was trimmed by 6 bases and the J gene end by 2 bases; junction bases not matched to a gene: 8. CDR1 and CDR2 (germline): SGHAT, FQNNGV. This CDR3 reads CASRPEAGGTYNEQFF. CDR3 bases: TGTGCCAGCAGACCGGAAGCGGGAGGCACCTACAATGAGCAGTTCTTC.

The V call is TRBV25-1, the J call TRBJ2-1; 10 bases are a match to TRBD1. This CDR3 spans 18 amino acids. Germline V gene data show CDR1 as MGHDK and CDR2 as SYGVNS. Trimming removed 0 bases from V and 7 bases from J; junction bases left unmatched: 12. The CDR3 DNA follows: TGTGCCAGCAGTGAATACGGGGACAGGGGAGGGGGGAGGAATGAGCAGTTCTTC. This codes for CASSEYGDRGGGRNEQFF.

This clonotype was counted ten times or more. This chain links TRBV9 with TRBJ2-1, with 7 bases that match TRBD2. There are 16 residues in the CDR3. The junction had 10 bases not matched to a gene; V was cut back by 2 bases and J by 5 bases. The V gene's germline CDR1 is SGDLS and CDR2 YYNGEE. The CDR3 spells CASSVHAGVYDNEQFF. CDR3 nucleotide sequence: TGTGCCAGCAGCGTCCACGCGGGGGTCTATGACAATGAGCAGTTCTTC.

There are many counts of this clonotype. In nucleotides, the CDR3 is TGTGCCAGCAGTTTCCGCTCGGGCGAAAACTACGAGCAGTACTTC. Residues: CASSFRSGENYEQYF. The rearrangement uses TRBV27 and TRBJ2-7, with D hard to call. Germline CDR1 and CDR2: MNHEY and SMNVEV (reference sequence). The V end was cut by 3 bases, the J end by 3 bases, with 15 bases between. The CDR3 covers 15 residues.

This clonotype has at least ten counts. J is TRBJ1-5 and V is TRBV18; D remains unclear. V lost 4 bases and J 5 bases, leaving 12 bases between the germline ends. Germline V gene sequence: CDR1 KGHSH, CDR2 LQKENI. The CDR3 is 14 residues long. This chain's CDR3 is CASSLTFDDQPQHF. As DNA, the CDR3 is TGTGCCAGCTCACTGACATTTGATGATCAGCCCCAGCATTTT. Full variable domain (outside the CDR3, taken from reference TRBV18 and TRBJ1-5): NAGVMQNPRHLVRRRGQEARLRCSPMKGHSHVYWYRQLPEEGLKFMVYLQKENIIDESGMPKERFSAEFPKEGPSILRIQQVVRGDSAAYFCASSLTFDDQPQHFGDGTRLSIL.

The sample holds many counts of this clonotype. The rearrangement links TRBV28 to TRBJ2-1, with D maybe TRBD1 (6 bases). The V end lost 2 bases, the J end lost 3 bases, and 11 bases lay between the germline ends. Germline V gene sequence: CDR1 MDHEN, CDR2 SYDVKM. This CDR3 has 15 residues. The CDR3: CASSLGQGRYNEQFF. The CDR3 DNA sequence: TGTGCCAGCAGTTTAGGGCAGGGGCGCTACAATGAGCAGTTCTTC.

This clonotype was found many times. V is TRBV5-1 and J is TRBJ2-1; TRBD1 aligns across 12 bases. The V segment lost 0 bases and the J segment 9 bases; nucleotides outside the gene matches: 7. The CDR3 loop spans 16 amino acids. CDR1 and CDR2 (germline): SGHRS, YFSETQ. This CDR3 is CASSLGDRGPFGEQFF. CDR3 nucleotides: TGCGCCAGCAGCTTGGGGGACAGGGGGCCCTTTGGTGAGCAGTTCTTC.

This sequence joins TRBV25-1 and TRBJ1-5, with D unresolved. The germline gives CDR1 MGHDK, CDR2 SYGVNS. The V gene lost 1 base and the J gene lost 9 bases, with 19 bases spanning the gap. This CDR3 is 16 amino acids long. CDR3: CASSEWAGRARGPQHF. CDR3 DNA: TGTGCCAGCAGTGAATGGGCTGGTAGGGCCCGGGGGCCCCAGCATTTT.

This clonotype was counted between two and nine times. The CDR3 nucleotides read TGCAGCGTTGAAGACGGGACAGTCTCCTACAATGAGCAGTTCTTC. This codes for CSVEDGTVSYNEQFF. The chain recombines TRBV29-1 with TRBJ2-1; TRBD1 matches at 7 bases. CDR3 size: 15 residues. Germline assignment: CDR1 SQVTM and CDR2 ANQGSEA. With 0 bases clipped from V and 0 bases from J, the junction kept 2 bases outside the gene matches.

There are many counts of this clonotype. The rearrangement links TRBV5-1 to TRBJ1-5; maybe TRBD1 (5 bases). The germline gives CDR1 SGHRS, CDR2 YFSETQ. This CDR3 has 12 amino acids. Trimming cost V 7 bases and J 6 bases, with 11 bases left between them. The CDR3: CASWGGIQPQHF. The DNA of the CDR3 is TGCGCCAGCTGGGGGGGGATTCAGCCCCAGCATTTT.

The table lists this clonotype with many counts. The CDR3 nucleotides are TGTGCCAGCTCACCGGGGACTAGCGGGAGTACGGGGCAGTTCTTC. It is translated as CASSPGTSGSTGQFF. The V and J genes are TRBV18 and TRBJ2-1, with 14 bases that match TRBD2. The CDR3 spans 15 residues. Germline CDR1 reads KGHSH; CDR2 reads LQKENI. V trimming: 3 bases; J trimming: 12 bases; junction bases outside the gene matches: 7.

Notes on this clonotype: Since the CDR3 does not end with the conserved phenylalanine or tryptophan, this likely comes from a read error. The chain carries TRBV9 and TRBJ2-3; TRBD2 matches at 10 bases. From germline, CDR1 is SGDLS and CDR2 YYNGEE. The CDR3 consists of 15 residues. V was clipped by 3 bases and J by 1 base; unmatched bases: 2. The CDR3 DNA reads TGTGCCAGCAGCGAAGGACTAGCGGGCACAGATACGCAGTATGTT. Translating it yields CASSEGLAGTDTQYV.

This clonotype was seen a few times. The rearrangement uses TRBV7-9 and TRBJ2-7; no clear D gene. The V gene lost 1 base and the J gene lost 2 bases, with 9 bases spanning the gap. The CDR3 is 14 amino acids. Per germline, CDR1 SEHNR and CDR2 FQNEAQ (reference sequence). CDR3 sequence reads: CASSLVSVPYEQYF. Written as DNA, the CDR3 is TGTGCCAGCAGCTTAGTATCGGTCCCCTACGAGCAGTACTTC.

In its sample, this clonotype was seen many times. The V and J genes are TRBV12-3 or TRBV12-4 and TRBJ2-7; 9 nucleotides line up with TRBD1. This CDR3 is 15 amino acids long. Unmatched junction bases numbered 10, after V lost 7 bases and J lost 3 bases. CDR3 DNA: TGTGCCAGCACCCTTGGGGGACAGGGTTACTACGAGCAGTACTTC. As protein: CASTLGGQGYYEQYF.

This clonotype showed up just a few times. The rearrangement links TRBV7-9 to TRBJ1-4; D is ambiguous. Germline values: CDR1 SEHNR, CDR2 FQNEAQ (reference sequence). This CDR3 has 17 amino acids. The V gene lost 5 bases and the J gene lost 3 bases, with 19 bases spanning the gap. DNA for the CDR3: TGTGCCAGCAGCCTAGGGCCACGGGCAACCTCTAATGAAAAACTGTTTTTT. It translates to CASSLGPRATSNEKLFF.

At least ten counts were recorded for this clonotype. This rearrangement joins TRBV5-1 to TRBJ2-7, with 10 positions matching TRBD2. V lost 2 bases to trimming and J lost 6 bases; unmatched junction nucleotides: 11. In germline, CDR1 is SGHRS, CDR2 YFSETQ. The CDR3 extends over 16 amino acids. In nucleotides, the CDR3 is TGCGCCAGCAGCTTCGCCCTTATAGCGGGAGGCCTCGAGCAGTACTTC. This translates into CASSFALIAGGLEQYF.

This clonotype was counted ten times or more. V and J are TRBV5-1 and TRBJ1-4; D remains ambiguous. Trimming removed 1 base at V and 4 bases at J, with 8 bases between. The CDR3 contains 14 residues. Germline values: CDR1 SGHRS, CDR2 YFSETQ. The CDR3 DNA sequence: TGCGCCAGCAGCTTGACGCGGAATAATGAAAAACTGTTTTTT. Protein sequence: CASSLTRNNEKLFF.

This clonotype came up a few times. A much bigger clone sits one base away, suggesting this may be a read error. This CDR3 fails to terminate in the conserved phenylalanine or tryptophan, so it likely reflects a read error. The CDR3: CASSFRGGYTL. The DNA for the CDR3 is TGTGCCAGCAGTTTCCGGGGGGGCTACACCCTC. J is TRBJ1-2 and V is TRBV28; perhaps TRBD1 as D (5 bases). Germline V gene lookup returns CDR1 MDHEN and CDR2 SYDVKM. V lost 3 bases, J lost 8 bases, and 7 bases lay in between. The CDR3 length is 11 residues.

This clonotype came up a few times. V usage is TRBV30 and J usage is TRBJ2-3, with 12 bases that match TRBD2. The germline CDR1 and CDR2 sequences are GTSNPN and SVGIG (reference sequence). The CDR3 runs 17 residues. V shed 2 bases, J shed 2 bases, and the junction held 8 bases outside the gene matches. In DNA, the CDR3 is TGTGCCTGGAGTCCGCGGACTAGCGGGACCTCCACAGATACGCAGTATTTT. Translated: CAWSPRTSGTSTDTQYF.

This clonotype was observed many times. The chain carries TRBV20-1 and TRBJ2-7, with D possibly matching TRBD2 (5 bases). V was cut by 3 bases and J by 0 bases, with 12 bases left in between. CDR3 length: 14 residues. Germline assignment: CDR1 DFQATT and CDR2 SNEGSKA (reference sequence). Written as DNA, the CDR3 is TGCAGTGCTAGGGGGTGGAGGAGCTCCTACGAGCAGTACTTC. Translating gives CSARGWRSSYEQYF.

This clonotype has ten or more counts. CDR3 bases: TGTGCCAGCAGGCAGACTAGCGGGAGCTACAATGAGCAGTTCTTC. Its protein product is CASRQTSGSYNEQFF. The rearrangement joins TRBV14 to TRBJ2-1; 12 nucleotides line up with TRBD2. This CDR3 has 15 residues. The ends lost 6 bases at V and 3 bases at J; junction bases unmatched: 3. CDR1 is SGHDN, CDR2 FVKESK, per germline. The variable domain in full, completed from reference TRBV14 and TRBJ2-1, reads EAGVTQFPSHSVIEKGQTVTLRCDPISGHDNLYWYRRVMGKEIKFLLHFVKESKQDESGMPNNRFLAERTGGTYSTLKVQPAELEDSGVYFCASRQTSGSYNEQFFGPGTRLTVL.

Concerning this clonotype: A much larger clone is a single base away; this may be a read error. J is TRBJ2-1 and V is TRBV7-3, with D maybe TRBD1 (5 bases). Germline lookup yields CDR1 SGHTA and CDR2 FQGTGA. This CDR3 region has 15 residues. The CDR3 is CASSEDNLIYNGQFF. CDR3 nucleotides: TGTGCCAGCAGCGAGGACAACCTGATTTACAATGGGCAGTTCTTC.